These 8 T cell receptor beta chains came from one sample sequenced in a study of T-cell memory formation after mild COVID-19 (dated by TCRdb to the early 2020s). Libraries were built with 5' RACE. Sequencing instrument: Illumina NovaSeq 6000. TCRdb itself trimmed the public reads at Q25 with fastp, ran MiXCR and retained productive beta chains. A single entry per CDR3 protein holds the most common genes and DNA from its merged rows. In all, the sample holds 200,000 to 250,000 distinct CDR3 sequences, and over 9.5% of those were seen once. The ten top clones hold roughly 3.5% of the sample. The specimen was PBMCs or a T cell subset sorted from them (not recorded which). These receptors all stem from a man younger than 35 who had mild COVID-19 (a few samples of this study predate the infection). The sample titles of this study are shuffled in the database, so cell type and time point are left out; the donor was told from shared clones.

This clonotype was seen more than once but under ten times. V and J are TRBV5-1 and TRBJ1-1; D unclear. Germline-derived CDR1 and CDR2 are SGHRS and YFSETQ. There are 14 residues in the CDR3. The V gene lost 4 bases and the J gene lost 3 bases, with 13 bases spanning the gap. CDR3 DNA sequence: TGCGCCAGCAGCCTGGACGGTGGGGACACTGAAGCTTTCTTT. Protein sequence: CASSLDGGDTEAFF.

This clonotype was picked up a small number of times. This chain links TRBV12-3 or TRBV12-4 with TRBJ1-5, with TRBD1 as a possible D gene (6 bases). V lost 6 bases, J lost 10 bases, and 13 bases lay in between. The CDR3 loop spans 12 amino acids. The CDR3 is CASSPRGGPQHF. The CDR3 nucleotides are TGTGCCAGCAGCCCACGAGGGGGTCCCCAGCATTTT.

This clonotype was detected ten times or more. The rearrangement links TRBV11-2 to TRBJ2-3, with TRBD1 identical over 7 bases. The CDR3 runs 16 residues. J was trimmed by 2 bases and V by 2 bases; bases with no gene match: 7. CDR1 SGHAT and CDR2 FQNNGV come from the germline V gene. Written as DNA, the CDR3 is TGTGCCAGCAGCTTACCGAGGGGGCTTTCCACAGATACGCAGTATTTT. It specifies CASSLPRGLSTDTQYF.

This clonotype was seen only a few times. V usage is TRBV19 and J usage is TRBJ2-6, with unresolved D. V was shortened by 1 base and J by 0 bases, with 7 bases between the two germline ends. Germline V gives CDR1 LNHDA, CDR2 SQIVND (reference sequence). This CDR3 is 16 amino acids long. The CDR3: CASSIGVSSGANVLTF. The CDR3 DNA follows: TGTGCCAGTAGTATAGGGGTCTCCTCTGGGGCCAACGTCCTGACTTTC.

The table lists this clonotype with a few counts. Being one base from a much bigger clone, this may be a read error. The gene calls are TRBV7-9 and TRBJ2-3; D gene uncertain. V lost 1 base and J lost 0, with 5 bases in between. The CDR3 covers 14 residues. In germline, CDR1 is SEHNR, CDR2 FQNEAQ (reference sequence). In DNA form, the CDR3 reads TGTGCCAGCAGCTTAGACAGTAGCACAGATACGCAGTATTTT. Amino acid sequence: CASSLDSSTDTQYF.

V usage is TRBV7-6 and J usage is TRBJ2-2; 13 bases align to TRBD2. This CDR3 has 15 amino acids. J gave up 8 bases and V 5 bases, and 5 bases lay outside the gene matches. Germline V gives CDR1 SGHVS, CDR2 FNYEAQ. As DNA, the CDR3 is TGTGCCAGCAGCACGACTAGCGGGAGGTGGGGGGAGCTGTTTTTT. Translation gives CASSTTSGRWGELFF.

This clonotype was counted a few times. CDR3 residues: CASSLGPPGDGYTF. The CDR3 DNA sequence: TGTGCCAGCAGCTTAGGGCCGCCTGGGGATGGCTACACCTTC. V and J are TRBV7-2 and TRBJ1-2; D is ambiguous. The CDR3 consists of 14 residues. Germline CDR1 reads SGHTA; CDR2 reads FQGNSA. Trimming cost V 1 base and J 6 bases, with 12 bases left between them. Complete variable domain (other parts from reference TRBV7-2 and TRBJ1-2): GAGVSQSPSNKVTEKGKDVELRCDPISGHTALYWYRQSLGQGLEFLIYFQGNSAPDKSGLPSDRFSAERTGGSVSTLTIQRTQQEDSAVYLCASSLGPPGDGYTFGSGTRLTVV.

There are a few counts of this clonotype. V and J are TRBV18 and TRBJ1-4; 10 positions match TRBD1. With 3 bases clipped from V and 7 bases from J, the junction kept 2 bases outside the gene matches. The CDR3 is 14 residues long. CDR1 and CDR2 from the germline V gene are KGHSH and LQKENI. The CDR3 sequence is CASSPGQGSEKLFF. CDR3 sequence (DNA): TGTGCCAGCTCACCGGGACAGGGGAGTGAAAAACTGTTTTTT.